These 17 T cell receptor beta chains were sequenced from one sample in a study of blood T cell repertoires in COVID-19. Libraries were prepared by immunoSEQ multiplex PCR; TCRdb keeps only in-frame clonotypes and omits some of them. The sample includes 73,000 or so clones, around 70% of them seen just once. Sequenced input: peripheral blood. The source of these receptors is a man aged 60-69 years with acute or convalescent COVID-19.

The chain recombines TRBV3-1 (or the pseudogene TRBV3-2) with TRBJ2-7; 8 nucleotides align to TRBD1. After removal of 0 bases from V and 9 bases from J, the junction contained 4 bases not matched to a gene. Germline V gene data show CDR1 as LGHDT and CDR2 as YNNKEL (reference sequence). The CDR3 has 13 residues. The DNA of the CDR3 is TGTGCCAGCAGCCAAGACAGGGGGCGCGGGCAGTACTTC. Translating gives CASSQDRGRGQYF.

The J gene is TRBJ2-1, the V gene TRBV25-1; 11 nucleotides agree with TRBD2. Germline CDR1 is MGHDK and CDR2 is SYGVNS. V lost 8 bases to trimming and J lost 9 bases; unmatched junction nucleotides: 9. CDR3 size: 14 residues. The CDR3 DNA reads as TGTGCCAGCGCACTAGCGGGAGAAGGGAGTGAGCAGTTCTTC. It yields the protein CASALAGEGSEQFF. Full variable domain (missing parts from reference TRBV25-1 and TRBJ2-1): EADIYQTPRYLVIGTGKKITLECSQTMGHDKMYWYQQDPGMELHLIHYSYGVNSTEKGDLSSESTVSRIRTEHFPLTLESARPSHTSQYLCASALAGEGSEQFFGPGTRLTVL.

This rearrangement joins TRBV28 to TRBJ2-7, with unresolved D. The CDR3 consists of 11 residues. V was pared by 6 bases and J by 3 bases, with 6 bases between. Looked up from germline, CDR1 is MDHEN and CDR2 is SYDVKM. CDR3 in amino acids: CASRRFYEQYF. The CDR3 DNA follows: TGTGCCAGCAGGCGATTCTACGAGCAGTACTTC.

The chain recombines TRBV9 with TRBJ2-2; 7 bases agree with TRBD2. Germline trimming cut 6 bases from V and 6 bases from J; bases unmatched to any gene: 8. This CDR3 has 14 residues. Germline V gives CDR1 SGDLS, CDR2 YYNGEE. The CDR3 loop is CASTPAGTAGELFF. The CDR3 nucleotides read TGTGCCAGCACCCCAGCGGGAACCGCCGGGGAGCTGTTTTTT. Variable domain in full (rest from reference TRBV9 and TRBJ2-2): DSGVTQTPKHLITATGQRVTLRCSPRSGDLSVYWYQQSLDQGLQFLIQYYNGEERAKGNILERFSAQQFPDLHSELNLSSLELGDSALYFCASTPAGTAGELFFGEGSRLTVL.

In DNA, the CDR3 is TGTGCCAGCACGACACAGGTTATGAACACTGAAGCTTTCTTT. Protein: CASTTQVMNTEAFF. V gene TRBV28 combines with J gene TRBJ1-1, with a weak D call TRBD1 (5 bases). This CDR3 is built from 14 residues. Germline V lookup: CDR1 MDHEN, CDR2 SYDVKM. Trimming took 7 bases from V and 0 from J, leaving 12 bases between them.

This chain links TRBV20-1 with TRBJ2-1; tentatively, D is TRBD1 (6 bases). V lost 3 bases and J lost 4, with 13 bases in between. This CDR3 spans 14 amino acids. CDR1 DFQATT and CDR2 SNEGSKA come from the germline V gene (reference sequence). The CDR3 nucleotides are TGCAGTGCTAGTAGGGGGACGGAATACAATGAGCAGTTCTTC. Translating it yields CSASRGTEYNEQFF.

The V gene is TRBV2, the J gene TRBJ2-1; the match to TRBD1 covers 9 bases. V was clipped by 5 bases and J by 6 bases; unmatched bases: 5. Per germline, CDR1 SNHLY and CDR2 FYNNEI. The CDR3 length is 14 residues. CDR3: CASSLDRGANEQFF. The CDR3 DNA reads TGTGCCAGCAGTTTAGACAGGGGGGCCAATGAGCAGTTCTTC.

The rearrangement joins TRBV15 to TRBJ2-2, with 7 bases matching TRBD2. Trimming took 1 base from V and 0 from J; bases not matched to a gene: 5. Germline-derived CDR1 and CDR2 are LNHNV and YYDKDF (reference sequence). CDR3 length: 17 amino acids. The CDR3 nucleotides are TGTGCCACCAGCAGAGGCGGGGCGGGAGCGAACACCGGGGAGCTGTTTTTT. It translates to CATSRGGAGANTGELFF.

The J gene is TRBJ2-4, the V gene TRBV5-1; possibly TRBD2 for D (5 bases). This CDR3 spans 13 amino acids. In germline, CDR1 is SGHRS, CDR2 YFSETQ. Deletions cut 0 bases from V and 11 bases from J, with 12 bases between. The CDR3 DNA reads TGCGCCAGCAGCTTGGATAACCGGGATCTTCAGTACTTC. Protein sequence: CASSLDNRDLQYF.

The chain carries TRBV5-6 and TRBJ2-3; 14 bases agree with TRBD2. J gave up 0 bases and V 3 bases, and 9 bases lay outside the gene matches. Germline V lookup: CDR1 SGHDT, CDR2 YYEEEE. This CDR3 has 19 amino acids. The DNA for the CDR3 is TGTGCCAGCAGCTCGCTAGGACTAGCGGGGGGACCTAGCACAGATACGCAGTATTTT. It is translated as CASSSLGLAGGPSTDTQYF.

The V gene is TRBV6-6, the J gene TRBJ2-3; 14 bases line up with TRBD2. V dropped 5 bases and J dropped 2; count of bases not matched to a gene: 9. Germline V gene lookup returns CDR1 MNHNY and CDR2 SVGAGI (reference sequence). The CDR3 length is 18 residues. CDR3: CASSLGLAGEGYTDTQYF. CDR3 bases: TGTGCCAGCAGTCTGGGACTAGCGGGAGAAGGGTACACAGATACGCAGTATTTT.

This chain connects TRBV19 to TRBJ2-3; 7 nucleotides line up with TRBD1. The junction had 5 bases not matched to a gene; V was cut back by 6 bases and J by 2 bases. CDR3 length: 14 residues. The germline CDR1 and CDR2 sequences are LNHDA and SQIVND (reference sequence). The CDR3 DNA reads TGTGCCAGTAGACCGGACAGGAACACAGATACGCAGTATTTT. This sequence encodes CASRPDRNTDTQYF.

The DNA of the CDR3 is TGTGCCACCAGGGAGACAGGGGGCAGAGAAGCTTTCTTT. Amino acid sequence: CATRETGGREAFF. The chain links TRBV24-1 to TRBJ1-1; TRBD1 matches 10 bases. The CDR3 runs 13 residues. Germline loops: CDR1 KGHDR, CDR2 SFDVKD. Trimming took 7 bases from V and 8 from J; bases not matched to a gene: 6.

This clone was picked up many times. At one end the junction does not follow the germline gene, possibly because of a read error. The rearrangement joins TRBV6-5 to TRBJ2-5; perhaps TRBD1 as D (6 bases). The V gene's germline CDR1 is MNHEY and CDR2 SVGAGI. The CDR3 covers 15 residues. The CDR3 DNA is TGTGCCAGCAGCCCAGGACAGTTCCTGCAAGGGACCCAGTACTTC. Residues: CASSPGQFLQGTQYF.

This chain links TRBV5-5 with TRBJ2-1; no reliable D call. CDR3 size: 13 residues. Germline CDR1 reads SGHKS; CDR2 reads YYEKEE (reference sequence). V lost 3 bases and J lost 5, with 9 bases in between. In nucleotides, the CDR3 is TGTGCCAGCAGCTGGGCTGTCGACAATGAGCAGTTCTTC. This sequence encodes CASSWAVDNEQFF.

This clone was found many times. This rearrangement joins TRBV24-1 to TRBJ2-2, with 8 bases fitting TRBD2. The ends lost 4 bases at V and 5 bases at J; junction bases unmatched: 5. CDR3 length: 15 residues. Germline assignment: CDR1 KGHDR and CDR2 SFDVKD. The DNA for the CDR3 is TGTGCCACCAGTGACGGTAGCGGGGAAACCGGGGAGCTGTTTTTT. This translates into CATSDGSGETGELFF.

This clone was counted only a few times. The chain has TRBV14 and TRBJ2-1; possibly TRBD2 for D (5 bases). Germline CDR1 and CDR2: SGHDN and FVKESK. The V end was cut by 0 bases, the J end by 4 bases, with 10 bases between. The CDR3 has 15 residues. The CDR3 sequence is CASSQEIRGYNEQFF. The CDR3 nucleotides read TGTGCCAGCAGCCAAGAAATTCGGGGATACAATGAGCAGTTCTTC.